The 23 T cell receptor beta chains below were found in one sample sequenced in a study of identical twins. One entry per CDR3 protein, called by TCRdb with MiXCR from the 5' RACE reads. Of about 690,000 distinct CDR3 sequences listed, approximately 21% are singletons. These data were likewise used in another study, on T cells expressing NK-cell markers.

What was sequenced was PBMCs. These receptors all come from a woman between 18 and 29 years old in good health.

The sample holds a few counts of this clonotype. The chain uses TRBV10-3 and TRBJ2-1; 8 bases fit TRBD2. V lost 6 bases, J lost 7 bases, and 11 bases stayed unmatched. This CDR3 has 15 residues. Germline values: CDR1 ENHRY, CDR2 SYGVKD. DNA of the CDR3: TGTGCCATCAGGGAGGGGAGCGGGAGTCCTAATGAGCAGTTCTTC. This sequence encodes CAIREGSGSPNEQFF.

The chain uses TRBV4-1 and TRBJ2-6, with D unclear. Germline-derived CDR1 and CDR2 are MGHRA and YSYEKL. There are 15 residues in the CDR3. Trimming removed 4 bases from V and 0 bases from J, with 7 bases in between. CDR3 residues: CASSREFSGANVLTF. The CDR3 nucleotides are TGCGCCAGCAGCCGAGAGTTCTCTGGGGCCAACGTCCTGACTTTC.

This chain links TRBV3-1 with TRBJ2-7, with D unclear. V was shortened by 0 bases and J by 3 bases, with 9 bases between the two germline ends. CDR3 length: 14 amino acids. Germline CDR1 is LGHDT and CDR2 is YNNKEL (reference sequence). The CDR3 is CASSQDLPGYEQYF. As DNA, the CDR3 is TGTGCCAGCAGCCAAGACCTCCCGGGCTACGAGCAGTACTTC.

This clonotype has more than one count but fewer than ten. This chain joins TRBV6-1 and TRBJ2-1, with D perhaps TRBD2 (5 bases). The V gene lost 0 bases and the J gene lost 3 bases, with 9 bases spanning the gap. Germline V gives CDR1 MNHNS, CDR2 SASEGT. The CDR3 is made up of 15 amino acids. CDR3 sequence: CASSEAGVYYNEQFF. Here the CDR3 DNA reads TGTGCCAGCAGTGAAGCCGGGGTCTACTACAATGAGCAGTTCTTC.

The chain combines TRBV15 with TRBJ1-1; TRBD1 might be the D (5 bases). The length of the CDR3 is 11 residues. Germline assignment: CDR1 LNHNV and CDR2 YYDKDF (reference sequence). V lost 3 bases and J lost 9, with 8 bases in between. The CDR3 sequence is CATSRTEKAFF. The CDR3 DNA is TGTGCCACCAGCAGGACAGAAAAAGCTTTCTTT.

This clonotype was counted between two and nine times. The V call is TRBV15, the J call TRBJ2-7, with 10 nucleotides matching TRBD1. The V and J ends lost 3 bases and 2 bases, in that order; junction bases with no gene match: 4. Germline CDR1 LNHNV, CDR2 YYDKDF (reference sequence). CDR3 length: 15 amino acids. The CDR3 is CATSRGQGLTYEQYF. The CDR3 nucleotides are TGTGCCACCAGCAGGGGACAGGGGCTTACCTACGAGCAGTACTTC.

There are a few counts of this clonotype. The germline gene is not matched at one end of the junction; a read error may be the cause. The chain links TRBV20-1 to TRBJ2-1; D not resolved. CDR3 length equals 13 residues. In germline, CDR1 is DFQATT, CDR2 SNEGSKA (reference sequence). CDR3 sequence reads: CSARDERKGEVIF. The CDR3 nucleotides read TGCAGTGCTAGAGATGAACGGAAGGGTGAGGTGATCTTC.

DNA for the CDR3: TGTGCCAGCAGCTTGCTAGCGGGAATTGGTGAGCAGTTCTTC. The encoded protein is CASSLLAGIGEQFF. This rearrangement joins TRBV7-9 to TRBJ2-1, with 9 bases aligning to TRBD2. CDR3 length: 14 residues. V was pared by 3 bases and J by 9 bases, with 6 bases of the junction left unmatched. CDR1 SEHNR and CDR2 FQNEAQ come from the germline V gene (reference sequence).

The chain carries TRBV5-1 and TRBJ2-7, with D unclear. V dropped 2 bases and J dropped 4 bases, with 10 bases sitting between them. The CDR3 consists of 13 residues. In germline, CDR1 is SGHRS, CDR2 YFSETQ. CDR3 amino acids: CASSFRDQYEQYF. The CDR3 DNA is TGCGCCAGCAGCTTTCGAGACCAATACGAGCAGTACTTC.

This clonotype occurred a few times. The CDR3 protein is CASSLAREKQFF. In DNA form, the CDR3 reads TGTGCCAGCAGCTTAGCGCGGGAGAAGCAGTTCTTC. The chain recombines TRBV7-2 with TRBJ2-1, with TRBD2 matching 7 bases. CDR3 size: 12 residues. Germline V gene data show CDR1 as SGHTA and CDR2 as FQGNSA. The junction had 1 base not matched to a gene; V was cut back by 0 bases and J by 11 bases.

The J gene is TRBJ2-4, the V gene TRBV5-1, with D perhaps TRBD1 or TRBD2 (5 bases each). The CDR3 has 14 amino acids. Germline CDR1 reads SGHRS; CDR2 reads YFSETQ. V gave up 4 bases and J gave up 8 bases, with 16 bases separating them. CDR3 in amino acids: CASSPGPRTDIQYF. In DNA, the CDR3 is TGCGCCAGCAGCCCGGGACCAAGGACGGACATTCAGTACTTC.

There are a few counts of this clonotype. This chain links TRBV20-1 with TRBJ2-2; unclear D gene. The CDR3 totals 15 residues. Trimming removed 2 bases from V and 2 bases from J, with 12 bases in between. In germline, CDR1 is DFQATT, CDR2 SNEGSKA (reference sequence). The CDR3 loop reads CSARSRSANTGELFF. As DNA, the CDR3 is TGCAGTGCTAGAAGTAGAAGCGCCAACACCGGGGAGCTGTTTTTT.

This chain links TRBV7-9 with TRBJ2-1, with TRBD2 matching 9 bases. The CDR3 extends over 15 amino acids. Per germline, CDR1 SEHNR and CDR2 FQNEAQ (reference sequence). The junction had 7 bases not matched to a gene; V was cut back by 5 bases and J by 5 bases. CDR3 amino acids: CASSHRLAVNNEQFF. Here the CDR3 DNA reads TGTGCCAGCAGCCACCGACTAGCGGTTAACAATGAGCAGTTCTTC. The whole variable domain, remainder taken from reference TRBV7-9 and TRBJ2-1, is DTGVSQNPRHKITKRGQNVTFRCDPISEHNRLYWYRQTLGQGPEFLTYFQNEAQLEKSRLLSDRFSAERPKGSFSTLEIQRTEQGDSAMYLCASSHRLAVNNEQFFGPGTRLTVL.

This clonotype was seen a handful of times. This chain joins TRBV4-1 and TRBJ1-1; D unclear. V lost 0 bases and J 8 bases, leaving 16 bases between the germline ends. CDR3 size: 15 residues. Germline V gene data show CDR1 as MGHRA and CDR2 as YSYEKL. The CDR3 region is CASSQEYGRRGEAFF. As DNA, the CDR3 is TGCGCCAGCAGCCAAGAATATGGGCGCCGGGGAGAAGCTTTCTTT.

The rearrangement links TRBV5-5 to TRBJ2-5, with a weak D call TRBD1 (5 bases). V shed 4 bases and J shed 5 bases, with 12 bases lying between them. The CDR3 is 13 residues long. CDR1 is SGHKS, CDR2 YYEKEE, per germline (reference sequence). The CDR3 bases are TGTGCCAGCAGCAATGGGGCCTGGGAGACCCAGTACTTC. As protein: CASSNGAWETQYF.

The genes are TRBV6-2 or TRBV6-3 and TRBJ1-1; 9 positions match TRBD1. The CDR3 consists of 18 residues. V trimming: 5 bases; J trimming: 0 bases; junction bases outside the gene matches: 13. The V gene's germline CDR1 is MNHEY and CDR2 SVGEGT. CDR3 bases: TGTGCCAGCAGTCTGCGGACTACAAGGACAGGGGTGAACACTGAAGCTTTCTTT. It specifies CASSLRTTRTGVNTEAFF.

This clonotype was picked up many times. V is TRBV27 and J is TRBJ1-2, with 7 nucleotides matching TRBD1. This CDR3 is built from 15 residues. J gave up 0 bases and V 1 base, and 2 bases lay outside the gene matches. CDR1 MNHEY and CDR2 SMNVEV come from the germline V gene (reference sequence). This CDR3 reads CASSLLGTANYGYTF. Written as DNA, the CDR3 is TGTGCCAGCAGTTTATTGGGGACAGCTAACTATGGCTACACCTTC.

Here the CDR3 DNA reads TGTGCCAGCAGAGACAGCGGGAGCCCCTACAATGAGCAGTTCTTC. Protein: CASRDSGSPYNEQFF. The rearrangement uses TRBV7-8 and TRBJ2-1, with 8 bases fitting TRBD2. Germline CDR1 SGHVS, CDR2 FQNEAQ. Trimming cost V 6 bases and J 2 bases; bases outside gene matches: 6. The CDR3 covers 15 residues.

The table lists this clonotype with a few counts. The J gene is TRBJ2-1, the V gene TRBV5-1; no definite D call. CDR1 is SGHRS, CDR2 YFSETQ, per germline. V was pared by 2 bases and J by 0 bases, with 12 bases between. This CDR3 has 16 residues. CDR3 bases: TGCGCCAGCAGCTTCATCCGTCCTAGCTCCTACAATGAGCAGTTCTTC. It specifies CASSFIRPSSYNEQFF.

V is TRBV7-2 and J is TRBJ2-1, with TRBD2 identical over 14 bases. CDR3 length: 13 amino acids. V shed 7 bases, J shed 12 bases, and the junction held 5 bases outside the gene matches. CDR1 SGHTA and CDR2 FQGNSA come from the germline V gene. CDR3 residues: CASTGTSGGGQFF. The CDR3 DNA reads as TGTGCCAGCACCGGGACTAGCGGGGGTGGGCAGTTCTTC.

In DNA, the CDR3 is TGTGCCAGCAGTTTTTTGGGGCAGGGGACCAAAAACATTCAGTACTTC. Its protein is CASSFLGQGTKNIQYF. The chain combines TRBV27 with TRBJ2-4; possible D gene TRBD1, 6 bases. This CDR3 is 16 amino acids long. Germline CDR1 MNHEY, CDR2 SMNVEV (reference sequence). Trimming stripped 3 bases from V and 2 bases from J, with 14 bases between.

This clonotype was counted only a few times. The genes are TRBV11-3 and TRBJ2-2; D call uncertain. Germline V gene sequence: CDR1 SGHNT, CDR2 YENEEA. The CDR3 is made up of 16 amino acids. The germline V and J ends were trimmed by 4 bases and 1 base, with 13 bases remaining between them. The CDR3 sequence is CASSYSRRWNTGELFF. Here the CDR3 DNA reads TGTGCCAGCAGCTATAGTAGGAGATGGAACACCGGGGAGCTGTTTTTT.

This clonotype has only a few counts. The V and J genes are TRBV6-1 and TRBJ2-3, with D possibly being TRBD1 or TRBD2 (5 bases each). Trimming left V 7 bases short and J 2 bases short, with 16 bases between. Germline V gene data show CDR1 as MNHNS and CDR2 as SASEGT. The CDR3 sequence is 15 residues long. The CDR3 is CASTPPRGNTDTQYF. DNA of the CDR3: TGTGCCAGCACTCCCCCCCGGGGCAACACAGATACGCAGTATTTT.